This T cell receptor beta chain was recorded in a study of T-cell memory formation after mild COVID-19. Points from the study as a whole: Several responding clones turned up in pre-infection memory, indicating that cross-reactive memory may have taken part. Contracting clones, day 15 to 85, had balanced CD4/CD8, and later expanders favored CD4+.

Of note for this clonotype: Its target is not known.

Germline assignment: CDR1 SEHNR and CDR2 FQNEAQ (reference sequence). The CDR3 covers 15 residues. Germline trimming cut 4 bases from V and 4 bases from J; bases unmatched to any gene: 9. It was 5'RACE with constant-segment primers that produced the TCR alpha and TCR beta cDNA libraries, which carried sample barcodes and UMIs. MiXCR was run by TCRdb on the 5' RACE reads, yielding one entry per CDR3 protein. Of under 550,000 distinct CDR3 sequences in the sample, 18% are singletons; the top ten hold roughly 21%. The source material was PBMCs or a T cell subset sorted from them (not recorded which). The chain employs TRBV7-9 and TRBJ1-1, with 7 bases aligning to TRBD1. This receptor was obtained from a young man who had mild COVID-19 (a few samples of this study predate the infection). Cell type and time point are not known. CDR3: CASSSPTGRATEAFF. For the CDR3, the DNA is TGTGCCAGCAGCTCGCCGACAGGGCGGGCCACTGAAGCTTTCTTT.